Below, 30 T cell receptor beta chains from the same sample are listed, as sequenced in a study of regulatory T cells in long-lasting Graves disease. Relying on iRepertoire HTBI primers and Arm-PCR of CDR3 regions, the team built TCR beta libraries. TCRdb reprocessed the multiplex PCR reads via MiXCR and lists one record per CDR3 protein. The data show 350,000 to 500,000 distinct CDR3 sequences, roughly 15% seen once. The time point is: newly diagnosed GD, antithyroid drugs for less than 3 months. PBMC RNA was the source of the TCR library. This sample was shared with a second study, whose subject was T cells in Graves' hyperthyroidism and ophthalmopathy.

Sequences were derived from peripheral blood mononuclear cells (PBMCs), sampled at new diagnosis, from a patient treated with antithyroid drugs. All receptors come from a woman aged 45-59 years with Graves disease.

This clonotype was seen a few times. This likely came from a read error, as a far larger clone is one base away. V is TRBV11-2 and J is TRBJ2-5; 9 nucleotides align to TRBD2. CDR1 and CDR2 (germline): SGHAT, FQNNGV. This CDR3 has 14 residues. The V and J ends lost 3 bases and 11 bases, in that order; junction bases with no gene match: 10. The CDR3: CASSLFSGSDEQYF. Written as DNA, the CDR3 is TGTGCCAGCAGCTTGTTTAGCGGGAGCGATGAGCAGTACTTC.

J is TRBJ1-5 and V is TRBV19; D gene ambiguous. This CDR3 contains 15 residues. CDR1 LNHDA and CDR2 SQIVND come from the germline V gene (reference sequence). V gave up 3 bases and J gave up 0 bases, with 9 bases separating them. CDR3 residues: CASSIGYHSNQPQHF. The CDR3 DNA follows: TGTGCCAGTAGTATTGGGTACCATAGCAATCAGCCCCAGCATTTT.

This CDR3 is CASSYIAGGVTGELFF. As DNA, the CDR3 is TGTGCCAGCAGTTACATAGCGGGAGGGGTAACCGGGGAGCTGTTTTTT. The V and J genes are TRBV6-5 and TRBJ2-2; 11 nucleotides match TRBD2. V lost 2 bases and J lost 5; bases outside the gene matches: 4. The CDR3 covers 16 residues. The V gene's germline CDR1 is MNHEY and CDR2 SVGAGI.

Many counts were recorded for this clonotype. The rearrangement links TRBV20-1 to TRBJ2-5; maybe TRBD2 (5 bases). Per germline, CDR1 DFQATT and CDR2 SNEGSKA (reference sequence). V lost 4 bases, J lost 5 bases, and 11 bases lay in between. The CDR3 sequence is 12 residues long. The CDR3 loop is CSAKSGFETQYF. The CDR3 nucleotides are TGCAGTGCTAAATCGGGATTTGAGACCCAGTACTTC.

About this clonotype itself: A much larger clone is a single base away; this may be a read error. V gene TRBV29-1 combines with J gene TRBJ2-3; TRBD1 agrees at 9 bases. Trimming took 6 bases from V and 1 from J; bases not matched to a gene: 5. Per the germline V gene, CDR1 is SQVTM and CDR2 is ANQGSEA. This CDR3 contains 14 residues. In nucleotides, the CDR3 is TGCAGCGTCGACGGGACAGGGCGCACAGATACGCAGTATTTT. Translation: CSVDGTGRTDTQYF.

In DNA, the CDR3 is TGTGCCAGCAGGGAGAGGGGGCTTGCTGGAAACACCATATATTTT. It yields the protein CASRERGLAGNTIYF. This chain links TRBV11-2 with TRBJ1-3, with 7 bases aligning to TRBD1. With 6 bases clipped from V and 2 bases from J, the junction kept 7 bases outside the gene matches. Germline values: CDR1 SGHAT, CDR2 FQNNGV. The CDR3 runs 15 residues.

Many counts were recorded for this clonotype. J is TRBJ2-3 and V is TRBV3-1; D may match TRBD1 or TRBD2 (5 bases each). From germline, CDR1 is LGHDT and CDR2 YNNKEL (reference sequence). V lost 6 bases, J lost 1 base, and 14 bases lay in between. The CDR3 runs 15 residues. Here the CDR3 DNA reads TGTGCCAGCAGACTCGGGACCCACCGCACAGATACGCAGTATTTT. Translation gives CASRLGTHRTDTQYF.

This rearrangement joins TRBV11-3 to TRBJ2-7; no clear D. The CDR3 length is 13 residues. The V gene's germline CDR1 is SGHNT and CDR2 YENEEA. V was shortened by 3 bases and J by 3 bases, with 9 bases between the two germline ends. CDR3 protein: CASSFANNYEQYF. The CDR3 DNA sequence: TGTGCCAGCAGCTTTGCCAACAACTACGAGCAGTACTTC.

This clonotype has at least ten counts. The rearrangement links TRBV6-1 to TRBJ2-6, with 8 bases aligning to TRBD1. The CDR3 runs to 16 residues. Germline assignment: CDR1 MNHNS and CDR2 SASEGT. Unmatched junction bases numbered 7, after V lost 9 bases and J lost 0 bases. The CDR3 loop reads CASAQGESSGANVLTF. The CDR3 DNA sequence: TGTGCCAGTGCACAGGGGGAAAGCTCTGGGGCCAACGTCCTGACTTTC.

This clonotype appeared a few times. The rearrangement joins TRBV2 to TRBJ1-6; D unresolved. V dropped 1 base and J dropped 13 bases, with 5 bases sitting between them. Germline assignment: CDR1 SNHLY and CDR2 FYNNEI. The CDR3 runs 11 residues. CDR3 coding DNA: TGTGCCAGCAGTGAAGGTGATCCCCTCCACTTT. Amino acids: CASSEGDPLHF.

To note about this clonotype: One base away lies a much larger clone, so this may be a sequencing read error. The chain combines TRBV13 with TRBJ1-2, with 10 bases matching TRBD1. The junction had 11 bases not matched to a gene; V was cut back by 6 bases and J by 13 bases. The germline CDR1 and CDR2 sequences are PRHDT and FYEKMQ (reference sequence). This CDR3 has 13 amino acids. The CDR3 bases are TGTGCCAGCAGTGCCCGGGACAGGGGATTCTGCACCTTC. Amino acid sequence: CASSARDRGFCTF.

The V and J genes are TRBV20-1 and TRBJ2-3; D is possibly TRBD2 (6 bases). The CDR3 loop spans 14 amino acids. Looked up from germline, CDR1 is DFQATT and CDR2 is SNEGSKA (reference sequence). Trimming pared 5 bases from V and 2 bases from J, leaving 14 bases between. CDR3 DNA: TGCAGTGCTGCCCGGGACTCGACCACAGATACGCAGTATTTT. Translation gives CSAARDSTTDTQYF.

A few counts support this clonotype. The chain combines TRBV5-4 with TRBJ2-3; no clear D. CDR1 is SGHNT and CDR2 is YYREEE in the germline V gene (reference sequence). The CDR3 sequence is 15 residues long. V lost 0 bases and J lost 1, with 9 bases in between. The DNA for the CDR3 is TGTGCCAGCAGCTTGGAGGGATTGGGCACAGATACGCAGTATTTT. Amino acids: CASSLEGLGTDTQYF.

This clonotype was seen at least ten times. The rearrangement uses TRBV3-1 and TRBJ2-3; D is possibly TRBD1 (7 bases). The CDR3 extends over 15 amino acids. Deletions cut 1 base from V and 13 bases from J, with 21 bases between. CDR1 and CDR2 (germline): LGHDT, YNNKEL (reference sequence). Here the CDR3 reads CASSQGGTVGPRKYF. In DNA, the CDR3 is TGTGCCAGCAGCCAAGGCGGGACAGTCGGCCCAAGGAAGTATTTT.

In its sample, this clonotype was seen many times. The CDR3 DNA follows: TGTGCCATCAGTGAGTCTAGGGGACAGGGACCCTACGAGCAGTACTTC. Residues: CAISESRGQGPYEQYF. The rearrangement uses TRBV10-3 and TRBJ2-7, with TRBD1 identical over 9 bases. Unmatched junction bases numbered 5, after V lost 0 bases and J lost 2 bases. The CDR3 runs to 16 residues. Germline CDR1 and CDR2: ENHRY and SYGVKD.

This clonotype has ten or more counts. V usage is TRBV12-3 or TRBV12-4 and J usage is TRBJ2-7; 10 bases fit TRBD1. The CDR3 is 15 residues long. The J segment lost 4 bases and the V segment lost 1 base, leaving 4 bases of the junction unmatched. CDR3 in DNA: TGTGCCAGCAGTTTAGTAGACAGGGGGCGTTACGAGCAGTACTTC. This gives the protein CASSLVDRGRYEQYF.

This clonotype was recorded at least ten times. V is TRBV28 and J is TRBJ2-7, with D perhaps matching TRBD1 (6 bases). With 6 bases removed from V and 1 base from J, the gap between germline ends came to 10 bases. This CDR3 has 13 residues. Germline V CDR1 and CDR2: MDHEN, SYDVKM. CDR3 sequence (DNA): TGTGCCAGCAGAGTCGGACAGTCCTACGAGCAGTACTTC. Residues: CASRVGQSYEQYF. The full variable domain, completed using reference TRBV28 and TRBJ2-7, is DVKVTQSSRYLVKRTGEKVFLECVQDMDHENMFWYRQDPGLGLRLIYFSYDVKMKEKGDIPEGYSVSREKKERFSLILESASTNQTSMYLCASRVGQSYEQYFGPGTRLTVT.

The sample holds many counts of this clonotype. V usage is TRBV12-3 or TRBV12-4 and J usage is TRBJ1-5, with D perhaps TRBD1 (5 bases). Trimming stripped 4 bases from V and 3 bases from J, with 13 bases between. CDR3 size: 15 residues. As DNA, the CDR3 is TGTGCCAGCAGTTACTCGGGGCAGATCAATCAGCCCCAGCATTTT. Residues: CASSYSGQINQPQHF.

The table lists this clonotype with a few counts. The chain employs TRBV18 and TRBJ1-2; D gene unclear. The CDR3 has 16 amino acids. CDR1 KGHSH and CDR2 LQKENI come from the germline V gene. V was cut by 3 bases and J by 0 bases, with 14 bases left in between. DNA for the CDR3: TGTGCCAGCTCACCTTCCGGGCAGTCCCCTAACTATGGCTACACCTTC. Encoded protein: CASSPSGQSPNYGYTF.

This clonotype was seen many times. The J gene is TRBJ1-1, the V gene TRBV28; 11 nucleotides agree with TRBD1. The length of the CDR3 is 12 residues. In germline, CDR1 is MDHEN, CDR2 SYDVKM. V shed 6 bases and J 11 bases; nucleotides not matched to a gene: 5. The CDR3 region has the DNA TGTGCCAGCAGCGAGGACAGGGGGCCTGCTTTCTTT. Its translation is CASSEDRGPAFF.

This clonotype was seen more than once but under ten times. With a much larger clone just one base away, this may be a read error. The rearrangement joins TRBV27 to TRBJ1-1; a weak D match, TRBD1 (6 bases). CDR3 length equals 13 residues. V shed 2 bases and J shed 6 bases, with 10 bases lying between them. Germline CDR1 is MNHEY and CDR2 is SMNVEV (reference sequence). The CDR3 sequence is CASSLTGTAEAFF. CDR3 bases: TGTGCCAGCAGTTTAACAGGGACCGCTGAAGCTTTCTTT.

This clonotype was detected many times. The rearrangement joins TRBV29-1 to TRBJ1-4, with D uncertain. The V end lost 3 bases, the J end lost 7 bases, and 12 bases lay between the germline ends. The CDR3 extends over 13 amino acids. Germline V gives CDR1 SQVTM, CDR2 ANQGSEA. CDR3 in DNA: TGCAGCGTTGATCGCGGGGTTGGTGAAAAACTGTTTTTT. Protein: CSVDRGVGEKLFF.

At least ten counts were recorded for this clonotype. The chain carries TRBV2 and TRBJ2-5; D perhaps matches TRBD1 (7 bases). Trimming left V 6 bases short and J 5 bases short, with 19 bases between. The CDR3 is made up of 15 amino acids. Germline loops: CDR1 SNHLY, CDR2 FYNNEI. The CDR3 DNA sequence: TGTGCCAGCAGGACCTCTGCGGGACAGCCGGAGACCCAGTACTTC. This sequence encodes CASRTSAGQPETQYF.

This clonotype showed up many times. The gene calls are TRBV2 and TRBJ1-4; TRBD1 might be the D (5 bases). The CDR3 is made up of 14 amino acids. Trimming stripped 7 bases from V and 0 bases from J, with 9 bases between. The V gene's germline CDR1 is SNHLY and CDR2 FYNNEI. This CDR3 reads CASKPGSTNEKLFF. CDR3 nucleotide sequence: TGTGCCAGCAAACCAGGGTCAACTAATGAAAAACTGTTTTTT.

This clonotype was seen a handful of times. The CDR3 sequence is CASGLPGQGTPGANVLTF. CDR3 DNA sequence: TGTGCCAGCGGGCTACCGGGACAGGGGACACCTGGGGCCAACGTCCTGACTTTC. V usage is TRBV7-6 and J usage is TRBJ2-6, with 10 bases lining up with TRBD1. The CDR3 is 18 residues long. Germline lookup yields CDR1 SGHVS and CDR2 FNYEAQ. The V gene end was trimmed by 8 bases and the J gene end by 2 bases; junction bases not matched to a gene: 12.

Comments on this clonotype: Germline and junction disagree at one end, which may indicate a read error. The chain employs TRBV28 and TRBJ2-3, with 12 bases matching TRBD2. Germline V gene lookup returns CDR1 MDHEN and CDR2 SYDVKM. The CDR3 spans 19 residues. The CDR3 DNA reads as TGTGCCAGCAGCTTATCGGGACTAGCGGGTGCGGATGGCACAGATACGCAGTATTTT. It translates to CASSLSGLAGADGTDTQYF.

In its sample, this clonotype was seen a few times. This chain joins TRBV6-1 and TRBJ1-6; D remains unclear. V shed 5 bases and J shed 7 bases, with 21 bases lying between them. There are 17 residues in the CDR3. CDR1 and CDR2 from the germline V gene are MNHNS and SASEGT. CDR3 amino acids: CASSPHLFMGGNSPLHF. For the CDR3, the DNA is TGTGCCAGCAGTCCTCACCTTTTTATGGGTGGGAATTCACCCCTCCACTTT.

This clonotype came up a few times. The conserved phenylalanine or tryptophan normally closing the CDR3 is absent here, so this likely arose from a read error. The genes are TRBV9 and TRBJ1-6; weak D call: TRBD1 (5 bases). CDR3 length: 15 amino acids. The germline V gene has CDR1 SGDLS and CDR2 YYNGEE. V was cut by 5 bases and J by 7 bases, with 16 bases left in between. The CDR3 coding sequence is TGTGCCAGCAGTCATCAGGGCGGACTGAATTCACCCCTCCACCTT. Translation gives CASSHQGGLNSPLHL.

This clonotype was observed a few times. This rearrangement joins TRBV6-1 to TRBJ1-2; D uncertain. Trimming took off 2 bases at V and 0 bases at J, with 13 bases between the two ends. The germline V gene encodes CDR1 MNHNS and CDR2 SASEGT. CDR3 length: 16 amino acids. This CDR3 is CASSESAGRANYGYTF. In nucleotides, the CDR3 is TGTGCCAGCAGTGAAAGTGCAGGAAGAGCTAACTATGGCTACACCTTC.

Many counts were recorded for this clonotype. The CDR3 protein is CASRVQPANEKLFF. DNA of the CDR3: TGTGCCAGCAGGGTACAGCCGGCTAATGAAAAACTGTTTTTT. The V and J genes are TRBV2 and TRBJ1-4, with unresolved D. CDR3 length: 14 amino acids. Trimming cost V 6 bases and J 3 bases, with 11 bases left between them. From germline, CDR1 is SNHLY and CDR2 FYNNEI.